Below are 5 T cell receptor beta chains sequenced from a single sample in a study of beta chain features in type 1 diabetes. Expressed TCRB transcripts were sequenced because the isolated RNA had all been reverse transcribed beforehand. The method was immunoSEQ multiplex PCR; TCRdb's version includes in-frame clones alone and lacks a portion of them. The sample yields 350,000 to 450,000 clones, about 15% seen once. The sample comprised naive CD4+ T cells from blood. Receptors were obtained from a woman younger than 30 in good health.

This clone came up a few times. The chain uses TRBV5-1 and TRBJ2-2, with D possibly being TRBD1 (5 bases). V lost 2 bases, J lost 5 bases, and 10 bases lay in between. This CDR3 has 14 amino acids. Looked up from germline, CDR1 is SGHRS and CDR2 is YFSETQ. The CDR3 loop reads CASSFGRGTGELFF. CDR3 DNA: TGCGCCAGCAGCTTCGGTAGGGGAACCGGGGAGCTGTTTTTT.

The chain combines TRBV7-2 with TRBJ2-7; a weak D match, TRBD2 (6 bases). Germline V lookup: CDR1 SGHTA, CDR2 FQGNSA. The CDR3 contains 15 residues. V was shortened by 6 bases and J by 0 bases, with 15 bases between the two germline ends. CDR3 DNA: TGTGCCAGCAGTCTTGGGGGGACGAGCTCCTACGAGCAGTACTTC. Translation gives CASSLGGTSSYEQYF.

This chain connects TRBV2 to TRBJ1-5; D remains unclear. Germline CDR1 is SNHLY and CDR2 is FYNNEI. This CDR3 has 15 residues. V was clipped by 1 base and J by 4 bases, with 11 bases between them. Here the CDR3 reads CASSEGMGRNQPQHF. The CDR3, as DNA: TGTGCCAGCAGTGAAGGAATGGGCCGTAATCAGCCCCAGCATTTT.

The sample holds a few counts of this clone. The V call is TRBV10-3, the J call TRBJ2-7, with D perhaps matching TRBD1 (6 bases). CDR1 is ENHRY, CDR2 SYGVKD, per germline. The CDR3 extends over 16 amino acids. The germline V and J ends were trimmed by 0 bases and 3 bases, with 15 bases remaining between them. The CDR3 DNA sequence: TGTGCCATCAGTGAGTCGAACAGGCAGGGGTACTACGAGCAGTACTTC. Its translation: CAISESNRQGYYEQYF.

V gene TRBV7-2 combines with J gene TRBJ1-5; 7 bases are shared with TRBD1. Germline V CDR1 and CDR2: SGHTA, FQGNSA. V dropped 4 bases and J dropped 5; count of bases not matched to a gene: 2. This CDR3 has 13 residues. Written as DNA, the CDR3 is TGTGCCAGCAGCTCCCAGGGGGATCAGCCCCAGCATTTT. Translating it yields CASSSQGDQPQHF.